This TCR beta chain was sequenced during a study of cytomegalovirus exposure and HLA in healthy donors. As regards this clone: The antigen is undetermined.

Produced via immunoSEQ multiplex PCR; TCRdb's table is partial and in-frame only. The sample has roughly 180,000 clones, about 80% seen once; the top ten hold around 6.7%. Study results and limitations: The tendency of first-cohort TCR clusters to co-occur in the 110 or so validation repertoires emerged from a later analysis. Reports credit the classifier with highly specific, highly sensitive diagnosis of cytomegalovirus status. Rarity marked most TCR sequences, yet some public TCRs occurred in many donors.

The donors were members of the approximately 130-subject validation cohort (separate from the approximately 670-subject first cohort). The sequence was obtained from a man between 18 and 35 years old in good health and CMV-seropositive. Sequencing used PBMCs.

The CDR3 nucleotides are TGTGCCAGCAGCTCGGCCGGAGGGCCGGTCACCGGGGAGCTGTTTTTT. Its protein product is CASSSAGGPVTGELFF. The rearrangement joins TRBV7-2 to TRBJ2-2; D may be TRBD2 (6 bases). The CDR3 has 16 amino acids. Trimming shortened V by 4 bases and J by 4 bases, and 16 bases separated the two germline ends. Germline V gives CDR1 SGHTA, CDR2 FQGNSA.